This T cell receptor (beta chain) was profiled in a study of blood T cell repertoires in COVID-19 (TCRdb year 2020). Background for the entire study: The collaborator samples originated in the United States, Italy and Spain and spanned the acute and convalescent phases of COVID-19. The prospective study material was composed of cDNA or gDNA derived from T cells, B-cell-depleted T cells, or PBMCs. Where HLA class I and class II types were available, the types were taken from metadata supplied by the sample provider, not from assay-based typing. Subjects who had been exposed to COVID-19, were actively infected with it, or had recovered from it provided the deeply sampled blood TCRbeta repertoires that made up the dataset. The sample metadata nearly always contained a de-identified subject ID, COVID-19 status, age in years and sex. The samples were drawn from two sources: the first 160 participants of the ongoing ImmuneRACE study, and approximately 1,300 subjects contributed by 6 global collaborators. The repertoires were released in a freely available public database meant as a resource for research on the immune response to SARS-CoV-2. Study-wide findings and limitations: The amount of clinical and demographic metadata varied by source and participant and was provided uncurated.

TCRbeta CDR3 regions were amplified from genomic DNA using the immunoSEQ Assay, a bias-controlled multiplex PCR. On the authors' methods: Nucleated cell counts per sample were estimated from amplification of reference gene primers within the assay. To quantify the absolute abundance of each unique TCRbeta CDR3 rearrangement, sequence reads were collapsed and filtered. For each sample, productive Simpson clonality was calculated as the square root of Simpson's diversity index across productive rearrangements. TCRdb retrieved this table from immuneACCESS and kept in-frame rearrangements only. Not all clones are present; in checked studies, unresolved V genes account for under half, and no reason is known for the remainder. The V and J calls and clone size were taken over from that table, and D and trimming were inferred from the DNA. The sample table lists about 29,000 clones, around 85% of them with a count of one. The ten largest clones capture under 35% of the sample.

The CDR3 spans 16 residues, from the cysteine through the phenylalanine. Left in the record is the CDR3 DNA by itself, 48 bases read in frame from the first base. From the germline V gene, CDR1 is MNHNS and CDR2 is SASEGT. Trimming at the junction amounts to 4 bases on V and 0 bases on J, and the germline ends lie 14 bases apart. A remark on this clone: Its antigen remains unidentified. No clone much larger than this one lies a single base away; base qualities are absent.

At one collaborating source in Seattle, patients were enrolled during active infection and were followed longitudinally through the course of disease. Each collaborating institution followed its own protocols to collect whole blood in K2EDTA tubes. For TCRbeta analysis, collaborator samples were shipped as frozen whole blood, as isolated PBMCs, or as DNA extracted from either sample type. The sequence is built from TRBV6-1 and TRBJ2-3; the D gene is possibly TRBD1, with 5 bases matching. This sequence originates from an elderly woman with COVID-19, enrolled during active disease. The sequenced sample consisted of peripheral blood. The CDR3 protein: CASSAKTVPSTDTQYF. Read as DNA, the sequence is TGTGCCAGCAGTGCGAAGACAGTCCCTAGCACAGATACGCAGTATTTT.